The 20 T cell receptor beta chains given below trace back to one sample, sequenced in a study of blood T cell repertoires in COVID-19. Produced via immunoSEQ multiplex PCR; TCRdb's table is partial and in-frame only. The data contain about 390,000 clones, about 87% of them singletons. Sequencing used peripheral blood. The receptors stem from a woman in her sixties or seventies with COVID-19, enrolled during active disease.

The chain combines TRBV5-1 with TRBJ2-1, with 7 bases fitting TRBD1. CDR3 length: 14 amino acids. Germline V gene sequence: CDR1 SGHRS, CDR2 YFSETQ. V lost 2 bases and J lost 7; bases outside the gene matches: 6. Here the CDR3 reads CASSFYRGRNEQFF. The CDR3 DNA follows: TGCGCCAGCAGCTTTTATAGGGGGCGGAATGAGCAGTTCTTC. Looking up the rest from reference TRBV5-1 and TRBJ2-1 gives the full variable domain: KAGVTQTPRYLIKTRGQQVTLSCSPISGHRSVSWYQQTPGQGLQFLFEYFSETQRNKGNFPGRFSGRQFSNSRSEMNVSTLELGDSALYLCASSFYRGRNEQFFGPGTRLTVL.

The CDR3 is CASSINVGQIYGYTF. The CDR3 bases are TGTGCCAGCTCGATAAACGTGGGACAGATCTATGGCTACACCTTC. The V gene is TRBV18, the J gene TRBJ1-2; 7 bases line up with TRBD1. CDR3 length: 15 amino acids. V was pared by 6 bases and J by 4 bases, with 11 bases of the junction left unmatched. Germline CDR1 KGHSH, CDR2 LQKENI. The full variable domain, with the rest looked up from reference TRBV18 and TRBJ1-2, is NAGVMQNPRHLVRRRGQEARLRCSPMKGHSHVYWYRQLPEEGLKFMVYLQKENIIDESGMPKERFSAEFPKEGPSILRIQQVVRGDSAAYFCASSINVGQIYGYTFGSGTRLTVV.

CDR3 DNA: TGCGCCAGCAGCCCGGGAGTAGGGGCGGGCACAGATACGCAGTATTTT. Its translation: CASSPGVGAGTDTQYF. The chain joins TRBV5-1 to TRBJ2-3; a weak D match, TRBD2 (6 bases). Germline CDR1 reads SGHRS; CDR2 reads YFSETQ. The V end lost 4 bases, the J end lost 1 base, and 16 bases lay between the germline ends. CDR3 length equals 16 residues.

This clone appeared once. The V gene is TRBV20-1, the J gene TRBJ1-2; D is ambiguous. Germline CDR1 reads DFQATT; CDR2 reads SNEGSKA (reference sequence). The CDR3 covers 8 residues. The V end was cut by 3 bases, the J end by 12 bases, with 5 bases between. Here the CDR3 reads CSASPDTF. The CDR3 DNA is TGCAGTGCTAGCCCCGACACCTTC.

The chain recombines TRBV11-2 with TRBJ2-5; 7 bases agree with TRBD1. This CDR3 has 16 residues. The germline V gene encodes CDR1 SGHAT and CDR2 FQNNGV. V was clipped by 4 bases and J by 1 base; unmatched bases: 9. CDR3 sequence reads: CASSSSPGTVQETQYF. The CDR3 DNA sequence: TGTGCCAGCAGCTCGAGTCCCGGGACAGTCCAAGAGACCCAGTACTTC.

This rearrangement joins TRBV6-5 to TRBJ1-2, with unresolved D. This CDR3 is built from 16 residues. Germline-derived CDR1 and CDR2 are MNHEY and SVGAGI. Trimming took 0 bases from V and 7 from J, leaving 18 bases between them. CDR3 DNA: TGTGCCAGCAGTTACTCGGACCCTACGGGAGTTGGTGGCTACACCTTC. Translation: CASSYSDPTGVGGYTF.

The CDR3 DNA is TGTGCCAGCAGTTCACCGGTAGCGGGGGGTCTTCAGTACTTC. Its translation is CASSSPVAGGLQYF. The rearrangement links TRBV6-2 or TRBV6-3 to TRBJ2-7; 10 nucleotides align to TRBD2. This CDR3 has 14 residues. V trimming: 4 bases; J trimming: 10 bases; junction bases outside the gene matches: 10. Germline V gene sequence: CDR1 MNHEY, CDR2 SVGEGT.

The chain joins TRBV9 to TRBJ2-5, with a possible D match to TRBD1 (5 bases). This CDR3 has 14 amino acids. Germline loops: CDR1 SGDLS, CDR2 YYNGEE. V was shortened by 2 bases and J by 5 bases, with 13 bases between the two germline ends. CDR3: CASSVAGSDETQYF. CDR3 sequence (DNA): TGTGCCAGCAGCGTTGCAGGGTCCGACGAGACCCAGTACTTC. The whole variable domain, filled in from reference TRBV9 and TRBJ2-5, reads DSGVTQTPKHLITATGQRVTLRCSPRSGDLSVYWYQQSLDQGLQFLIQYYNGEERAKGNILERFSAQQFPDLHSELNLSSLELGDSALYFCASSVAGSDETQYFGPGTRLLVL.

Turning to this clone: This may be a read error: a much more frequent sequence differs by one nucleotide. The chain uses TRBV7-9 and TRBJ2-7, with 10 bases aligning to TRBD1. Germline-derived CDR1 and CDR2 are SEHNR and FQNEAQ (reference sequence). The CDR3 has 13 amino acids. V dropped 5 bases and J dropped 3; count of bases not matched to a gene: 1. The CDR3 nucleotides read TGTGCCAGCAGCCGGGACAGGGGCTACGAGCAGTACTTC. It is translated as CASSRDRGYEQYF. Variable domain in full (rest from reference TRBV7-9 and TRBJ2-7): DTGVSQNPRHKITKRGQNVTFRCDPISEHNRLYWYRQTLGQGPEFLTYFQNEAQLEKSRLLSDRFSAERPKGSFSTLEIQRTEQGDSAMYLCASSRDRGYEQYFGPGTRLTVT.

The table lists this clone with a few counts. J is TRBJ2-1 and V is TRBV4-2; 9 nucleotides line up with TRBD2. Germline CDR1 LGHNA, CDR2 YNFKEQ. The CDR3 has 16 residues. V trimming: 4 bases; J trimming: 7 bases; junction bases outside the gene matches: 11. The CDR3 spells CASSPSGSGGTNEQFF. The CDR3 DNA reads TGTGCCAGCAGCCCCAGCGGTAGCGGGGGTACGAATGAGCAGTTCTTC.

The J gene is TRBJ1-6, the V gene TRBV2; 9 bases match TRBD1. The CDR3 is made up of 14 amino acids. Trimming removed 8 bases from V and 9 bases from J; junction bases left unmatched: 8. Per germline, CDR1 SNHLY and CDR2 FYNNEI. CDR3: CASGWTGDGSPLHF. Written as DNA, the CDR3 is TGTGCCAGCGGTTGGACAGGGGACGGTTCACCCCTCCACTTT.

This clone has only one observation. The chain recombines TRBV15 with TRBJ1-3; D unclear. Looked up from germline, CDR1 is LNHNV and CDR2 is YYDKDF (reference sequence). This CDR3 has 15 residues. Trimming removed 0 bases from V and 2 bases from J, with 8 bases in between. As DNA, the CDR3 is TGTGCCACCAGCAGAGATCGAGGTCCTGGAAACACCATATATTTT. This sequence encodes CATSRDRGPGNTIYF.

The rearrangement joins TRBV5-1 to TRBJ1-3; D is ambiguous. V shed 4 bases and J shed 8 bases, with 10 bases lying between them. Germline loops: CDR1 SGHRS, CDR2 YFSETQ. This CDR3 contains 12 residues. The CDR3 nucleotides read TGCGCCAGCAGCCGCAACGGGGACACCATATATTTT. Translating gives CASSRNGDTIYF.

This clone appeared a single time. J is TRBJ2-2 and V is TRBV30; TRBD1 matches 10 bases. This CDR3 is built from 15 residues. J gave up 6 bases and V 0 bases, and 4 bases lay outside the gene matches. The germline V gene has CDR1 GTSNPN and CDR2 SVGIG (reference sequence). This CDR3 reads CAWSVKDRGSGELFF. Written as DNA, the CDR3 is TGTGCCTGGAGTGTAAAGGACAGGGGGTCCGGGGAGCTGTTTTTT.

The rearrangement links TRBV3-1 (or the pseudogene TRBV3-2) to TRBJ2-5; tentative D call: TRBD2 (6 bases). The CDR3 loop spans 19 amino acids. The V end lost 4 bases, the J end lost 1 base, and 25 bases lay between the germline ends. Germline V gene data show CDR1 as LGHDT and CDR2 as YNNKEL (reference sequence). The CDR3 region is CASSPTWRAGDYRQETQYF. CDR3 bases: TGTGCCAGCAGCCCCACTTGGAGGGCAGGAGACTACCGCCAAGAGACCCAGTACTTC.

Here the CDR3 reads CASSYTTGMEKLFF. The CDR3 DNA is TGTGCCAGCAGCTACACAACAGGGATGGAAAAACTGTTTTTT. This chain uses TRBV2 with TRBJ1-4, with TRBD1 as a possible D gene (6 bases). With 6 bases removed from V and 8 bases from J, the gap between germline ends came to 16 bases. The CDR3 extends over 14 amino acids. Germline CDR1 SNHLY, CDR2 FYNNEI.

The sample holds a few counts of this clone. The chain employs TRBV7-8 and TRBJ1-4; D may be TRBD1 (5 bases). The V gene's germline CDR1 is SGHVS and CDR2 FQNEAQ. V was trimmed by 0 bases and J by 7 bases, leaving 12 bases between them. The CDR3 spans 15 residues. The chain's CDR3 is CASSLAGGMGEKLFF. CDR3 bases: TGTGCCAGCAGCTTAGCCGGGGGAATGGGTGAAAAACTGTTTTTT.

The genes are TRBV24-1 and TRBJ2-1; 8 bases are a match to TRBD2. The V gene's germline CDR1 is KGHDR and CDR2 SFDVKD. V was clipped by 5 bases and J by 7 bases; unmatched bases: 9. The CDR3 runs 15 residues. Written as DNA, the CDR3 is TGTGCCACCAGTGGCACGGGGGGGCCGGGTAATGAGCAGTTCTTC. Amino acid sequence: CATSGTGGPGNEQFF.

This chain connects TRBV5-1 to TRBJ2-3; D ambiguous. The CDR3 contains 14 residues. Per the germline V gene, CDR1 is SGHRS and CDR2 is YFSETQ. Between the trimmed V and J ends, which lost 0 bases and 3 bases, there was a span of 8 bases. The CDR3 nucleotides are TGCGCCAGCAGCTTGGTATCGGTTACAGATACGCAGTATTTT. Amino acid sequence: CASSLVSVTDTQYF.

The J gene is TRBJ2-1, the V gene TRBV29-1, with TRBD2 identical over 8 bases. The V gene end was trimmed by 5 bases and the J gene end by 5 bases; junction bases not matched to a gene: 2. Germline lookup yields CDR1 SQVTM and CDR2 ANQGSEA. The CDR3 covers 12 residues. The CDR3 nucleotides read TGCAGCGTTAGCGGGAGTAACAATGAGCAGTTCTTC. This gives the protein CSVSGSNNEQFF.